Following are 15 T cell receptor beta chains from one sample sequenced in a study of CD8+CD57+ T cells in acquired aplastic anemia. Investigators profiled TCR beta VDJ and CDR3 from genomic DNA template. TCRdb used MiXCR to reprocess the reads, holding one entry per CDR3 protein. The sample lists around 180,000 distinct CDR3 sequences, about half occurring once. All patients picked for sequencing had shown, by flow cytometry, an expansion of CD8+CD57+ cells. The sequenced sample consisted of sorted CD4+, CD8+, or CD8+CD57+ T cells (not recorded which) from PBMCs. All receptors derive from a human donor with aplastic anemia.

DNA of the CDR3: TGCGCCAGCAGCCAAGCGCCAGCTCCTACTGGAAACACCATATATTTT. This codes for CASSQAPAPTGNTIYF. This chain links TRBV4-3 with TRBJ1-3; no firm D call. V was pared by 1 base and J by 2 bases, with 12 bases between. The V gene's germline CDR1 is LGHNA and CDR2 YSLEER. This CDR3 is built from 16 residues.

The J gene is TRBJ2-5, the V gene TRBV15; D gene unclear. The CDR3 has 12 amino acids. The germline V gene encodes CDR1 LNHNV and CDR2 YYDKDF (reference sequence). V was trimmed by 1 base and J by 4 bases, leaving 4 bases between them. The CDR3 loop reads CATSRVGETQYF. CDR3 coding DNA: TGTGCCACCAGCAGAGTTGGAGAGACCCAGTACTTC.

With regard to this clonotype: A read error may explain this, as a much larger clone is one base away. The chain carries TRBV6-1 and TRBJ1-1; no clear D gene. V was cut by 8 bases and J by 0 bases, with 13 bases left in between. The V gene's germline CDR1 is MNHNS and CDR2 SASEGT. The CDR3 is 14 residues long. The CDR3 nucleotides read TGTGCCAGCGGTCGAGGGTTCATGAACACTGAAGCTTTCTTT. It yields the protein CASGRGFMNTEAFF.

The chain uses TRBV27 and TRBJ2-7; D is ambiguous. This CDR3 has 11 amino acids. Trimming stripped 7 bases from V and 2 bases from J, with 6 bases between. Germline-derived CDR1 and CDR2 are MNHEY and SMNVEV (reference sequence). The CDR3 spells CASIGPYEQYF. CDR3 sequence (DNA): TGTGCCAGCATCGGACCCTACGAGCAGTACTTC.

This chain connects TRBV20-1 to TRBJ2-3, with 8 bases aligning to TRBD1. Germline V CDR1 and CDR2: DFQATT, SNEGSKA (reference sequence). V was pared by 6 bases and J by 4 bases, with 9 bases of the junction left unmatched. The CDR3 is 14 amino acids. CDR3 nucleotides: TGCAGTGCCCAGGGACAGGTCGAGGCAGATACGCAGTATTTT. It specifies CSAQGQVEADTQYF.

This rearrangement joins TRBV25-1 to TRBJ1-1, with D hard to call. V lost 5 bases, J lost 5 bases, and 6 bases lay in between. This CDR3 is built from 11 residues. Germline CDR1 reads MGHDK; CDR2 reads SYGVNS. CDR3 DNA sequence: TGTGCCAGCAGTAAAGGGACTGAAGCTTTCTTT. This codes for CASSKGTEAFF.

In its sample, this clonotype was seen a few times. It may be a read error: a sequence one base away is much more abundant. The CDR3 nucleotides are TGTGCCAGCAGCCCAGTGAACACTGAAGCTTTCTTT. It encodes CASSPVNTEAFF. V gene TRBV9 combines with J gene TRBJ1-1; D unclear. The CDR3 is made up of 12 amino acids. CDR1 is SGDLS and CDR2 is YYNGEE in the germline V gene. The V end was cut by 4 bases, the J end by 0 bases, with 4 bases between.

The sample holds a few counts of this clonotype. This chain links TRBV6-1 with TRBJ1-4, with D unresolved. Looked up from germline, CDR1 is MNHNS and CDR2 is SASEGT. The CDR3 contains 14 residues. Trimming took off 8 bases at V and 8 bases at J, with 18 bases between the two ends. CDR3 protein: CASGTYGLGEKLFF. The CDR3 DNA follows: TGTGCCAGCGGAACCTACGGACTCGGAGAAAAACTGTTTTTT.

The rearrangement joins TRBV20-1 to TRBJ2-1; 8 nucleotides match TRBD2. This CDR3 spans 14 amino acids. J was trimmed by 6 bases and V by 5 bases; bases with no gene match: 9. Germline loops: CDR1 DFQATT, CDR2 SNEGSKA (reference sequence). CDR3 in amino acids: CSAVPGLGLNEQFF. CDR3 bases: TGCAGTGCTGTGCCGGGACTAGGGCTCAATGAGCAGTTCTTC.

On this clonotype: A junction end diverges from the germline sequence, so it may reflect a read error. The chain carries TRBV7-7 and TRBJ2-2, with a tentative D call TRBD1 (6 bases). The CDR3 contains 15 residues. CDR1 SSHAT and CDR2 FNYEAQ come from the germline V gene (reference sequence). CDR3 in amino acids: CASGLATGRTGELFF. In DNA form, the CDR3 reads TGTGCCAGCGGCTTAGCTACAGGGCGAACCGGGGAGCTGTTTTTT.

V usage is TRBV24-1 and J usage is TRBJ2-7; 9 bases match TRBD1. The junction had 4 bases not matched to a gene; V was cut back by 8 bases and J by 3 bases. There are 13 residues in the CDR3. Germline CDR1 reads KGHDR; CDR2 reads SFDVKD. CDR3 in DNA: TGTGCCACCACCAGGACAGGGGACTACGAGCAGTACTTC. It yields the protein CATTRTGDYEQYF.

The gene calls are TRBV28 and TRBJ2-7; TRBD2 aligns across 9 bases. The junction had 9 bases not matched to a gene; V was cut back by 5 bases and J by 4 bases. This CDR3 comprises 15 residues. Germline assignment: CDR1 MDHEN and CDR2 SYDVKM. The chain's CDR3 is CASSMGLAGLYEQYF. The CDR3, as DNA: TGTGCCAGCAGTATGGGGCTAGCGGGATTGTACGAGCAGTACTTC.

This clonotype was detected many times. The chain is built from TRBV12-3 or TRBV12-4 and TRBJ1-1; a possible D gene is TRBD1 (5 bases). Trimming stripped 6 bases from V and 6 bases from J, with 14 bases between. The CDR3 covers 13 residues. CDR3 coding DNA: TGTGCCAGCAGCCTACAGCGGGGGGCTGAAGCTTTCTTT. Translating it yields CASSLQRGAEAFF.

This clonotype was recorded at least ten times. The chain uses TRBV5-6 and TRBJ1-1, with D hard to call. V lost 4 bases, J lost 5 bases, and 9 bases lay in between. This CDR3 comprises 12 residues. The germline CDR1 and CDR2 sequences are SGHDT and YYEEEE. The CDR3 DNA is TGTGCCAGCAGCGTTCAGGCAACTGAAGCTTTCTTT. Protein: CASSVQATEAFF.

CDR3 nucleotide sequence: TGTGCCACCACCGTGGACAGGAACACTGAAGCTTTCTTT. It translates to CATTVDRNTEAFF. The V and J genes are TRBV15 and TRBJ1-1; D perhaps matches TRBD1 (6 bases). This CDR3 region has 13 residues. The V end was cut by 7 bases, the J end by 1 base, with 10 bases between. From germline, CDR1 is LNHNV and CDR2 YYDKDF (reference sequence).